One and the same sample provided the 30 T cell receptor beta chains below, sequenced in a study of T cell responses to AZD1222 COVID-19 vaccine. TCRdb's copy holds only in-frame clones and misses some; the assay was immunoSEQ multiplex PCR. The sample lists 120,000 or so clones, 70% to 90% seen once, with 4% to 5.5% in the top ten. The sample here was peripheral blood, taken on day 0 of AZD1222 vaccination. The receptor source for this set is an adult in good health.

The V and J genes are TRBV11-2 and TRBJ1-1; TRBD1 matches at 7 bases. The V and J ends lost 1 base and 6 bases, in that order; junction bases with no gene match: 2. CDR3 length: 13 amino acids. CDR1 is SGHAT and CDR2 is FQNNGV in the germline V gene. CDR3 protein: CASSLGTGPEAFF. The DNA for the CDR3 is TGTGCCAGCAGCTTAGGGACAGGTCCTGAAGCTTTCTTT.

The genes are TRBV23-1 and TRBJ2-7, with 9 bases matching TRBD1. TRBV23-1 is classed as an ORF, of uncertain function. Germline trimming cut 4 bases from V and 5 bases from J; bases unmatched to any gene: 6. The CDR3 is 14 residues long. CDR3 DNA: TGCGCCAGCAGTCCAGGGACAGGGATCCACGAGCAGTACTTC. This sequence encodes CASSPGTGIHEQYF.

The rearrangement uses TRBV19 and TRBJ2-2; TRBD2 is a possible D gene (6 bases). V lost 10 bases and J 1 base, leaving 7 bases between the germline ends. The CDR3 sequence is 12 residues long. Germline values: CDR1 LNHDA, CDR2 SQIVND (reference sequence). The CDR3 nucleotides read TGTGCCACGGGAGAGAACACCGGGGAGCTGTTTTTT. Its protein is CATGENTGELFF.

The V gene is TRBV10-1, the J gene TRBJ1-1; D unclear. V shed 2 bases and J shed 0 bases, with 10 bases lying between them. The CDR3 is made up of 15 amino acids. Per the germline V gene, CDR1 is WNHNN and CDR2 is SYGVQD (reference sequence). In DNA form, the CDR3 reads TGCGCCAGCAGTGAGGGGCCCACCATGAACACTGAAGCTTTCTTT. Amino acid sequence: CASSEGPTMNTEAFF.

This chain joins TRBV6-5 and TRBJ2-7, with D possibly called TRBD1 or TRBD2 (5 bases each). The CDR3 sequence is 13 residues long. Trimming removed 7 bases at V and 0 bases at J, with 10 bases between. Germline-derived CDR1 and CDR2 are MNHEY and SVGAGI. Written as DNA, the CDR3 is TGTGCCAGCAAGAGGGGCGGCTCCTACGAGCAGTACTTC. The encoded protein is CASKRGGSYEQYF.

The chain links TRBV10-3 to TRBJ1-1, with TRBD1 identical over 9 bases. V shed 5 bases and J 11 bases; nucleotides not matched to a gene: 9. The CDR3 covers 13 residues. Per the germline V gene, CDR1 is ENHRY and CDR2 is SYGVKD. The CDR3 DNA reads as TGTGCCATCAGTCCGGGACAGGGATCGTATGCTTTCTTT. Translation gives CAISPGQGSYAFF.

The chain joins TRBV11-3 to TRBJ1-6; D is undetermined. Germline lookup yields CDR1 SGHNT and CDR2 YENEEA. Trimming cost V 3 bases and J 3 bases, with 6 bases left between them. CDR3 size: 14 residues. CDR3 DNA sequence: TGTGCCAGCAGCTTGGGGTTCTATAATTCACCCCTCCACTTT. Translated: CASSLGFYNSPLHF. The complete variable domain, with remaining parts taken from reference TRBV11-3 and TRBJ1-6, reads EAGVVQSPRYKIIEKKQPVAFWCNPISGHNTLYWYLQNLGQGPELLIRYENEEAVDDSQLPKDRFSAERLKGVDSTLKIQPAELGDSAVYLCASSLGFYNSPLHFGNGTRLTVT.

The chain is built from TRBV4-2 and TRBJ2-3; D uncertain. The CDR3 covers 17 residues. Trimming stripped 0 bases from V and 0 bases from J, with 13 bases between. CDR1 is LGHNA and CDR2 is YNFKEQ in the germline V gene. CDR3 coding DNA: TGTGCCAGCAGCCAAGATCGGGCCGCGGCTAGCACAGATACGCAGTATTTT. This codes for CASSQDRAAASTDTQYF.

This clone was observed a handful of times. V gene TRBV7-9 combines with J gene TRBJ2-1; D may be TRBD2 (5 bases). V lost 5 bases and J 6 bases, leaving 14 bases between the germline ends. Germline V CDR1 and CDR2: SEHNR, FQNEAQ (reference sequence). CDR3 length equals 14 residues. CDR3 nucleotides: TGTGCCAGCAGCCCCCCAGGACTCATCAATGAGCAGTTCTTC. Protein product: CASSPPGLINEQFF.

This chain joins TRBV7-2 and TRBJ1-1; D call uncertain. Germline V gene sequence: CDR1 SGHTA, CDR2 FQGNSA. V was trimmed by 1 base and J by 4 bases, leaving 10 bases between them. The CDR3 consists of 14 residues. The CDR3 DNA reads TGTGCCAGCAGCTTAGATTTTCGACTCACTGAAGCTTTCTTT. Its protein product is CASSLDFRLTEAFF.

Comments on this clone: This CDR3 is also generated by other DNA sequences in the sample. CDR3 sequence: CASSLGGQGNEKLFF. The CDR3 DNA follows: TGTGCCAGCAGCTTGGGGGGACAGGGAAATGAAAAACTGTTTTTT. This sequence joins TRBV5-4 and TRBJ1-4; TRBD1 agrees at 9 bases. CDR3 length: 15 amino acids. Trimming removed 0 bases from V and 5 bases from J; junction bases left unmatched: 2. Germline V CDR1 and CDR2: SGHNT, YYREEE (reference sequence).

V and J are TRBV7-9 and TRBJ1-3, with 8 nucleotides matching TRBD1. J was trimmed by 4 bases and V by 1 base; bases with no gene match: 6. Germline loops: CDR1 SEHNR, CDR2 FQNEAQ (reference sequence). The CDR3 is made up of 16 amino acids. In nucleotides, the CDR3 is TGTGCCAGCAGCTTAGAGACAGGGGTACGCGGAAACACCATATATTTT. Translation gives CASSLETGVRGNTIYF.

The CDR3 bases are TGTGCCAGTAGGGCTGACACAGGCCGAGTGAACACTGAAGCTTTCTTT. It translates to CASRADTGRVNTEAFF. The chain links TRBV19 to TRBJ1-1, with D maybe TRBD1 (5 bases). Germline CDR1 and CDR2: LNHDA and SQIVND (reference sequence). V lost 6 bases and J 0 bases, leaving 17 bases between the germline ends. The CDR3 has 16 residues.

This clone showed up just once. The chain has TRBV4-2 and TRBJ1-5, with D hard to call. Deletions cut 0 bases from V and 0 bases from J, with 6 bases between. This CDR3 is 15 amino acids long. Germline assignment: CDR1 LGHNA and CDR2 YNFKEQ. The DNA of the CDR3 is TGTGCCAGCAGCCAAGATCAGAGTAGCAATCAGCCCCAGCATTTT. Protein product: CASSQDQSSNQPQHF.

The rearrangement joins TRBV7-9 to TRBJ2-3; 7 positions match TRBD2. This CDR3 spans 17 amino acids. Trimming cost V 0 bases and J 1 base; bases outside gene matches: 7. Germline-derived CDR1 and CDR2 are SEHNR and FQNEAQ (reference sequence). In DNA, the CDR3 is TGTGCCAGCAGCTTAGCGGGGCTAGCGGTAGGCACAGATACGCAGTATTTT. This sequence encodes CASSLAGLAVGTDTQYF.

The CDR3 is CASSTDPSGTQYF. CDR3 in DNA: TGTGCCAGCAGCACAGATCCCTCCGGTACGCAGTATTTT. The chain joins TRBV7-2 to TRBJ2-3; D is ambiguous. In germline, CDR1 is SGHTA, CDR2 FQGNSA. This CDR3 comprises 13 residues. V lost 5 bases, J lost 8 bases, and 14 bases lay in between.

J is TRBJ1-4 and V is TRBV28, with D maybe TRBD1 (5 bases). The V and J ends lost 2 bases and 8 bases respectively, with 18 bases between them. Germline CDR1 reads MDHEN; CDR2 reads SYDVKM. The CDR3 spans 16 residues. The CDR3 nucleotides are TGTGCCAGCAGTTTAGGTTCCGCAGGGTATCGAGAAAAACTGTTTTTT. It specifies CASSLGSAGYREKLFF.

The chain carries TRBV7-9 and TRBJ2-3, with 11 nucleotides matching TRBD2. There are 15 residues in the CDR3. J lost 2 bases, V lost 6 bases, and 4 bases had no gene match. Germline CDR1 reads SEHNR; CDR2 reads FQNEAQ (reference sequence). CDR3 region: CASSRLAGSTDTQYF. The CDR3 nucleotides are TGTGCCAGCAGTCGACTAGCGGGGTCCACAGATACGCAGTATTTT.

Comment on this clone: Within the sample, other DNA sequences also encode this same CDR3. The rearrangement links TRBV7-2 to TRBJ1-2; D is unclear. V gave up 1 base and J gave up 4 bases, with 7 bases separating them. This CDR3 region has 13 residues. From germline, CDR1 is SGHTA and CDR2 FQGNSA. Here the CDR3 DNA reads TGTGCCAGCAGCTTAGATGGGATCTATGGCTACACCTTC. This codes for CASSLDGIYGYTF.

The CDR3 nucleotides are TGTGCCAGCAGCTTTAAACAGGGTCGTGGAAACACCATATATTTT. This encodes CASSFKQGRGNTIYF. The gene calls are TRBV3-1 (or the pseudogene TRBV3-2) and TRBJ1-3; D may be TRBD1 (6 bases). With 5 bases removed from V and 3 bases from J, the gap between germline ends came to 14 bases. The germline CDR1 and CDR2 sequences are LGHDT and YNNKEL (reference sequence). This CDR3 is built from 15 residues.

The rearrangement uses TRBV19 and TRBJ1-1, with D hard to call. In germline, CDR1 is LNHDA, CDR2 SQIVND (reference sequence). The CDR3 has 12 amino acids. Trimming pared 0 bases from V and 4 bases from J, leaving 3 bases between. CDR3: CASSIESTEAFF. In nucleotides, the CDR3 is TGTGCCAGTAGTATAGAATCCACTGAAGCTTTCTTT. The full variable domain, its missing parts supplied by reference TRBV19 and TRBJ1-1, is DGGITQSPKYLFRKEGQNVTLSCEQNLNHDAMYWYRQDPGQGLRLIYYSQIVNDFQKGDIAEGYSVSREKKESFPLTVTSAQKNPTAFYLCASSIESTEAFFGQGTRLTVV.

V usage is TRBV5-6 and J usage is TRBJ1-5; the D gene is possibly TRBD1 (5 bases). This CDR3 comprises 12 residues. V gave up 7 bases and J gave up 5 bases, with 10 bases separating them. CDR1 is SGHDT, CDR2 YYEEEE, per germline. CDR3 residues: CASSAGDQPQHF. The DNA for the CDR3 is TGTGCCAGCTCGGCGGGGGATCAGCCCCAGCATTTT.

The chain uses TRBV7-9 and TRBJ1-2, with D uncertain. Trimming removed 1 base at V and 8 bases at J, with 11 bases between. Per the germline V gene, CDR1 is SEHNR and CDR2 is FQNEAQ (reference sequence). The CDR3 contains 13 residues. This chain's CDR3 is CASSLVGGGGYTF. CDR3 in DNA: TGTGCCAGCAGCTTAGTGGGCGGAGGAGGCTACACCTTC.

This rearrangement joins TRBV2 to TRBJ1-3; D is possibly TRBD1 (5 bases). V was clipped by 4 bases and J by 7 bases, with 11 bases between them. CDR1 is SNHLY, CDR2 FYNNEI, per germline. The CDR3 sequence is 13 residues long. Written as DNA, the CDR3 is TGTGCCAGCAGTGCGGACATTATGAACACCATATATTTT. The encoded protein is CASSADIMNTIYF.

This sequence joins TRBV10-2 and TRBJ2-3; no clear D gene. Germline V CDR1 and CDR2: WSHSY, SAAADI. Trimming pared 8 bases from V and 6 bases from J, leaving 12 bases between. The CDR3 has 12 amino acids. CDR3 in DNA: TGCGCCAGCGGGAAAACGCGGGATACGCAGTATTTT. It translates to CASGKTRDTQYF.

The CDR3 sequence is CSVLMQADTQYF. The CDR3 DNA reads as TGCAGCGTCCTAATGCAGGCAGATACGCAGTATTTT. J is TRBJ2-3 and V is TRBV29-1, with D unclear. The V gene lost 6 bases and the J gene lost 4 bases, with 11 bases spanning the gap. Germline CDR1 and CDR2: SQVTM and ANQGSEA. The CDR3 runs 12 residues.

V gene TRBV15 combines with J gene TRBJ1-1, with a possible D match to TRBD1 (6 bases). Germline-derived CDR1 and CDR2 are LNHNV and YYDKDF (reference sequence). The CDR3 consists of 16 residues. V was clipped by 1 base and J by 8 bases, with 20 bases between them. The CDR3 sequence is CATSRGRGIGGTEAFF. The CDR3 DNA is TGTGCCACCAGCAGAGGCCGGGGGATAGGGGGGACCGAAGCTTTCTTT. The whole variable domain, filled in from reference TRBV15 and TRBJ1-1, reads DAMVIQNPRYQVTQFGKPVTLSCSQTLNHNVMYWYQQKSSQAPKLLFHYYDKDFNNEADTPDNFQSRRPNTSFCFLDIRSPGLGDTAMYLCATSRGRGIGGTEAFFGQGTRLTVV.

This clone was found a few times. The CDR3 sequence: CASGQEGVNTEAFF. CDR3 sequence (DNA): TGTGCCAGCGGACAGGAGGGTGTGAACACTGAAGCTTTCTTT. The rearrangement joins TRBV6-5 to TRBJ1-1; 7 positions agree with TRBD1. The CDR3 loop spans 14 amino acids. The J segment lost 0 bases and the V segment lost 8 bases, leaving 6 bases of the junction unmatched. Germline CDR1 is MNHEY and CDR2 is SVGAGI.

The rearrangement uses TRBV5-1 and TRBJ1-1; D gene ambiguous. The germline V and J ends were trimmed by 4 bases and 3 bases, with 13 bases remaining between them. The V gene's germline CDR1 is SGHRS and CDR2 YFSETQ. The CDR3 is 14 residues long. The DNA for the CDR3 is TGCGCCAGCAGCATCGCATCGTCCCACACTGAAGCTTTCTTT. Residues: CASSIASSHTEAFF.

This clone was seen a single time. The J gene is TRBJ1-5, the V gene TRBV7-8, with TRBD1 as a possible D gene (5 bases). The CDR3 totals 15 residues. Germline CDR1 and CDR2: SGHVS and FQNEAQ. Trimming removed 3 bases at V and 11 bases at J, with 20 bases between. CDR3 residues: CASSLSVTSRGTQHF. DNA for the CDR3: TGTGCCAGCAGCTTGTCCGTCACATCTCGGGGGACCCAGCATTTT.